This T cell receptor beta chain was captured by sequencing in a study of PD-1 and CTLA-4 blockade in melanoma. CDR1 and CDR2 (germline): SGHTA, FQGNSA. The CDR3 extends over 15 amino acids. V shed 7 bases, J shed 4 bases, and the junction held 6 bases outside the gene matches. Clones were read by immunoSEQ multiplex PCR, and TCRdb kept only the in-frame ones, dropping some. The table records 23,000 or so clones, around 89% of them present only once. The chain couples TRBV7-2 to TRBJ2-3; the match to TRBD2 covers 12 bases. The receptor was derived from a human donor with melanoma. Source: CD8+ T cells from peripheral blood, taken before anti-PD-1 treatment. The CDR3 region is CASIRTSGVSDTQYF. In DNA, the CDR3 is TGTGCCAGCATCAGGACTAGCGGGGTCTCAGATACGCAGTATTTT.